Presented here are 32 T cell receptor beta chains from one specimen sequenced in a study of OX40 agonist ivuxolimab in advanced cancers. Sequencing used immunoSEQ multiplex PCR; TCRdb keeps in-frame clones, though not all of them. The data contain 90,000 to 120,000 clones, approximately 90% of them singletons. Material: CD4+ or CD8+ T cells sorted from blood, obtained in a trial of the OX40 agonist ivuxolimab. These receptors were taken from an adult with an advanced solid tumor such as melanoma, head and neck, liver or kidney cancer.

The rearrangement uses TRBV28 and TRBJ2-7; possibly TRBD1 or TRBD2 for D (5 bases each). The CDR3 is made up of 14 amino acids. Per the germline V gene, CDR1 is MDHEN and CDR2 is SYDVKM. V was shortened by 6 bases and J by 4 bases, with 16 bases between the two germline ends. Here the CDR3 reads CASSQWGSTYEQYF. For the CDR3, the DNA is TGTGCCAGCAGCCAGTGGGGGAGTACGTACGAGCAGTACTTC.

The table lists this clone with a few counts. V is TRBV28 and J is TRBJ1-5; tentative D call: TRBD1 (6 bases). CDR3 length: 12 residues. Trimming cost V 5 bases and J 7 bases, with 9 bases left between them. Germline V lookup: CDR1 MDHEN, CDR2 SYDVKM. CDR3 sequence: CASSLQGQPQHF. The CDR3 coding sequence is TGTGCCAGCAGTCTCCAGGGGCAGCCCCAGCATTTT. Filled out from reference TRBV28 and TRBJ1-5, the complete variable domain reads DVKVTQSSRYLVKRTGEKVFLECVQDMDHENMFWYRQDPGLGLRLIYFSYDVKMKEKGDIPEGYSVSREKKERFSLILESASTNQTSMYLCASSLQGQPQHFGDGTRLSIL.

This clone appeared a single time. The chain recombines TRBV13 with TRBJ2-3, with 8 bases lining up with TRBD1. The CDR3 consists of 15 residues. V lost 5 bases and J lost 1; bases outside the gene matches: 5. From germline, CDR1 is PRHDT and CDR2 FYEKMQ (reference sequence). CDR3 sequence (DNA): TGTGCCAGCAGCCGACAGGGGTGGGGCACAGATACGCAGTATTTT. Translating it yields CASSRQGWGTDTQYF.

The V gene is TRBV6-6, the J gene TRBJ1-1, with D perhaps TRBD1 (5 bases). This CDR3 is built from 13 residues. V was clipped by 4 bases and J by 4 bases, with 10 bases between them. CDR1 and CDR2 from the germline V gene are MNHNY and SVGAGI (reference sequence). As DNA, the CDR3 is TGTGCCAGCAGTTTTCGGGGGGGCACTGAAGCTTTCTTT. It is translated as CASSFRGGTEAFF.

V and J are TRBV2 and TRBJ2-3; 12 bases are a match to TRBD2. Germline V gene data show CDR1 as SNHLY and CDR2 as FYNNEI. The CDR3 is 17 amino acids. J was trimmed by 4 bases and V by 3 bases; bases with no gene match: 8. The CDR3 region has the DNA TGTGCCAGCAGTGAGACACTAGCGGGAGGAGGGTCAGATACGCAGTATTTT. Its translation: CASSETLAGGGSDTQYF.

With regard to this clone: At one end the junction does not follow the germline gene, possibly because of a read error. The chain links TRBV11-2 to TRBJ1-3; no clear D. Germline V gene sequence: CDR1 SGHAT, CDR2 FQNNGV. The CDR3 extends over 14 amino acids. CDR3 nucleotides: TGTGCCAGCAGGTTAGACGGTTCTGGAAACACCATATATTTT. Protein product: CASRLDGSGNTIYF.

This chain's CDR3 is CASSEIDGDTDTQYF. DNA for the CDR3: TGTGCCAGCAGTGAAATCGACGGAGACACAGATACGCAGTATTTT. The chain joins TRBV28 to TRBJ2-3, with D uncertain. CDR1 is MDHEN and CDR2 is SYDVKM in the germline V gene. The ends were cut back, 5 bases at V and 2 bases at J, with 14 bases in the middle. The CDR3 contains 15 residues.

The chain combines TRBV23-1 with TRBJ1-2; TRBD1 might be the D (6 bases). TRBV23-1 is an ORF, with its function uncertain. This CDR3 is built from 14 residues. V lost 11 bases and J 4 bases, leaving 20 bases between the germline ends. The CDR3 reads CAQVGGALVYGYTF. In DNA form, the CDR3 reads TGCGCCCAAGTCGGGGGGGCGCTCGTCTATGGCTACACCTTC.

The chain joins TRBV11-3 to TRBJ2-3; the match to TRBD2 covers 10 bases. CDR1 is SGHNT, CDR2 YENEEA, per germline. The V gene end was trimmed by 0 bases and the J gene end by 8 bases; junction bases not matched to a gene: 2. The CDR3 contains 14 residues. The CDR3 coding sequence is TGTGCCAGCAGCTTAGATCTAGCGGGAGCTACGCAGTATTTT. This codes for CASSLDLAGATQYF.

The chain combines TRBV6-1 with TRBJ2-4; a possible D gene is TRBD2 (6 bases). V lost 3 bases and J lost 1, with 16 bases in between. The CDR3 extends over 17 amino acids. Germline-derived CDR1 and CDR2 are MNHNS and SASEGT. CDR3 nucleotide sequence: TGTGCCAGCAGTGACGCCGGGGGTGGGTTGGCCAAAAACATTCAGTACTTC. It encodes CASSDAGGGLAKNIQYF.

CDR3 nucleotide sequence: TGTGCCAGTAGTATCGGGCAGGATGTGCACAATGAGCAGTTCTTC. Translating it yields CASSIGQDVHNEQFF. This chain connects TRBV19 to TRBJ2-1; D is uncertain. V was shortened by 3 bases and J by 5 bases, with 14 bases between the two germline ends. In germline, CDR1 is LNHDA, CDR2 SQIVND (reference sequence). The CDR3 is 15 residues long.

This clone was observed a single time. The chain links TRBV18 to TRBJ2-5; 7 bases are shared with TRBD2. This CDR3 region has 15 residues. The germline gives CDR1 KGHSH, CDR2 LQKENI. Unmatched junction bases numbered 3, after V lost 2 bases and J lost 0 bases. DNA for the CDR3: TGTGCCAGCTCACCATTTGGGACTAACCAAGAGACCCAGTACTTC. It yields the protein CASSPFGTNQETQYF.

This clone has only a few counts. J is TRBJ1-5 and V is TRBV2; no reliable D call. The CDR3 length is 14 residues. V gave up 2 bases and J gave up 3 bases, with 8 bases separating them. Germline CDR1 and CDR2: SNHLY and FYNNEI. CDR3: CASSERRTNQPQHF. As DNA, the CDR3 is TGTGCCAGCAGTGAACGGCGGACCAATCAGCCCCAGCATTTT.

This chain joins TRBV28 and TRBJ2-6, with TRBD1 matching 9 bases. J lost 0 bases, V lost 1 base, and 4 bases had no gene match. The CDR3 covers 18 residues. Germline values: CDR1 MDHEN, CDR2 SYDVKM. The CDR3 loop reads CASSLFGQGSSGANVLTF. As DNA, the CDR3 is TGTGCCAGCAGTTTATTCGGACAGGGGTCCTCTGGGGCCAACGTCCTGACTTTC.

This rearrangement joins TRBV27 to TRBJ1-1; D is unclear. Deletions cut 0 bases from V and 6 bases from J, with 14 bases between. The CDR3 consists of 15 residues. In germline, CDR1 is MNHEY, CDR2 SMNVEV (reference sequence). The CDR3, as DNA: TGTGCCAGCAGTTTATCGACGACCCCCGGGCCTGAAGCTTTCTTT. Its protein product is CASSLSTTPGPEAFF.

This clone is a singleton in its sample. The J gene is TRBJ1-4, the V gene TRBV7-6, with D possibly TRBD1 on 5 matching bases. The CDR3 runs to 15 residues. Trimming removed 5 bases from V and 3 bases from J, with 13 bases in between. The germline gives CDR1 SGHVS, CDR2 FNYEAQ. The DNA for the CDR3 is TGTGCCAGCAGCCCCCAGGGACTAGCTAATGAAAAACTGTTTTTT. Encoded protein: CASSPQGLANEKLFF.

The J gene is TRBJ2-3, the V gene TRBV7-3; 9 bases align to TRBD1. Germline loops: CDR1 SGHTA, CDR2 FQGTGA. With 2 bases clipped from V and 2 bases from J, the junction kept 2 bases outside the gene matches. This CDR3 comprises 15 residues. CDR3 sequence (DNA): TGTGCCAGCAGCTTAGGGACAGGGTACACAGATACGCAGTATTTT. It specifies CASSLGTGYTDTQYF.

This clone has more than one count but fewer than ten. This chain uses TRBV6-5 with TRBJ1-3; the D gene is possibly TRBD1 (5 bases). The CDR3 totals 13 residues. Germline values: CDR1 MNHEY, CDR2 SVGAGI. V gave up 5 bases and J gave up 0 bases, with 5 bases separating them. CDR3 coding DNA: TGTGCCAGCAGTGGGACCTCTGGAAACACCATATATTTT. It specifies CASSGTSGNTIYF.

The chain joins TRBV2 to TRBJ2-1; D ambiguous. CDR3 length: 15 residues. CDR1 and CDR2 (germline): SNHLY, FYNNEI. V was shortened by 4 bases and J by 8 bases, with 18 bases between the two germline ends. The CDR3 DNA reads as TGTGCCAGCAGTGGGCCGGCTTTTCAACTGGATGAGCAGTTCTTC. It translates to CASSGPAFQLDEQFF.

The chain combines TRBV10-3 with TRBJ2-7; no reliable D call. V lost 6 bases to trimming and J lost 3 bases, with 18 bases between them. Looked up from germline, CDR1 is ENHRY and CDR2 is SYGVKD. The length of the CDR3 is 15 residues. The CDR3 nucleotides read TGTGCCATCAGCCCGTCGGCGGAGCCCAACTACGAGCAGTACTTC. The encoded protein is CAISPSAEPNYEQYF.

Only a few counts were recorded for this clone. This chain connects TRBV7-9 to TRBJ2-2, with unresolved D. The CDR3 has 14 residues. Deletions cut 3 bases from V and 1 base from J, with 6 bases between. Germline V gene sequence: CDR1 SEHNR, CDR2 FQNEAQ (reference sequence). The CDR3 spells CASSLDGNTGELFF. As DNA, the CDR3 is TGTGCCAGCAGCTTGGACGGGAACACCGGGGAGCTGTTTTTT.

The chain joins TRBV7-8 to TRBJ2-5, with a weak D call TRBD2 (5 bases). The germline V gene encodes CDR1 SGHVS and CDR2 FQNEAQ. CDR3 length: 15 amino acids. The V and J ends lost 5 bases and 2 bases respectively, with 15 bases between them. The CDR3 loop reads CASSRAEERQETQYF. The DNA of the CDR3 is TGTGCCAGCAGCCGGGCGGAGGAGCGGCAAGAGACCCAGTACTTC.

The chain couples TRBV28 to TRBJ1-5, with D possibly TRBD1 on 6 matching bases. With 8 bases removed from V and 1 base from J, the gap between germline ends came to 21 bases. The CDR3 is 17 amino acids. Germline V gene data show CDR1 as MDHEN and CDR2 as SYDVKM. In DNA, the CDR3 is TGTGCCAGCGACCTCAGGCCAGGGGCAGCAAGCAATCAGCCCCAGCATTTT. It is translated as CASDLRPGAASNQPQHF. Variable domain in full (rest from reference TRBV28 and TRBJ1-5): DVKVTQSSRYLVKRTGEKVFLECVQDMDHENMFWYRQDPGLGLRLIYFSYDVKMKEKGDIPEGYSVSREKKERFSLILESASTNQTSMYLCASDLRPGAASNQPQHFGDGTRLSIL.

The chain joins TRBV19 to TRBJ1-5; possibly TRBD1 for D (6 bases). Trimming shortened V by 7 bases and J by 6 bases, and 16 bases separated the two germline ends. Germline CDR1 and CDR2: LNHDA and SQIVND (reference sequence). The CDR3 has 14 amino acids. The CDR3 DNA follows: TGTGCCAGTAAGGGGGACGGCCGGGGTCAGCCCCAGCATTTT. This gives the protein CASKGDGRGQPQHF.

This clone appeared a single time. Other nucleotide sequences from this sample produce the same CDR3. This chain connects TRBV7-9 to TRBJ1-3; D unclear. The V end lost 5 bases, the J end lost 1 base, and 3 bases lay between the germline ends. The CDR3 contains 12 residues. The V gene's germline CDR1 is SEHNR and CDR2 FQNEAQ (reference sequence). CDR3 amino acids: CASSTSGNTIYF. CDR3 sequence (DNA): TGTGCCAGCAGCACGTCTGGAAACACCATATATTTT. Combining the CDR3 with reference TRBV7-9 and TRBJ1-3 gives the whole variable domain DTGVSQNPRHKITKRGQNVTFRCDPISEHNRLYWYRQTLGQGPEFLTYFQNEAQLEKSRLLSDRFSAERPKGSFSTLEIQRTEQGDSAMYLCASSTSGNTIYFGEGSWLTVV.

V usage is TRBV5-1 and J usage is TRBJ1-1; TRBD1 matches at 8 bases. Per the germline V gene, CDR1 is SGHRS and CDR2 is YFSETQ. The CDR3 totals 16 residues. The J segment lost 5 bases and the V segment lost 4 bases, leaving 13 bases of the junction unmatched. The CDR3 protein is CASSTGQGLRGTEAFF. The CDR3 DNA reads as TGCGCCAGCAGCACCGGACAGGGTTTGAGAGGGACTGAAGCTTTCTTT.

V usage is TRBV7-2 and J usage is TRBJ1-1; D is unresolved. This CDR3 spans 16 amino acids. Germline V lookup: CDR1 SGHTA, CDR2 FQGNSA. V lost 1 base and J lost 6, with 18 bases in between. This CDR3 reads CASSLEEGKWMAEAFF. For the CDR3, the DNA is TGTGCCAGCAGCTTAGAGGAGGGAAAATGGATGGCTGAAGCTTTCTTT.

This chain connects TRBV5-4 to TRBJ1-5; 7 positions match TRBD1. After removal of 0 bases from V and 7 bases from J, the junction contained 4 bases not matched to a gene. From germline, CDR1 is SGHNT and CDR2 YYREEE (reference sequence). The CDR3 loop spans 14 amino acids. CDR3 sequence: CASSLGGGLQPQHF. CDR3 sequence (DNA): TGTGCCAGCAGCTTGGGAGGGGGCTTGCAGCCCCAGCATTTT.

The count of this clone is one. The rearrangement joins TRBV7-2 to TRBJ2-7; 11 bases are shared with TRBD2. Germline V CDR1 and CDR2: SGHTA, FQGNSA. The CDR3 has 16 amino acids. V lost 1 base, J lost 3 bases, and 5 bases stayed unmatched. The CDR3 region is CASSLGLAGGNYEQYF. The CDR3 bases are TGTGCCAGCAGCTTAGGGCTAGCGGGAGGTAACTACGAGCAGTACTTC.

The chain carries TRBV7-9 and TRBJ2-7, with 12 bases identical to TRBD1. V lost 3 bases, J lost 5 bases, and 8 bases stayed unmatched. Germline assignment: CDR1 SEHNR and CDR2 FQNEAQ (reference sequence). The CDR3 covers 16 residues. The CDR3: CASSLGTGGGHDEQYF. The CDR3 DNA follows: TGTGCCAGCAGCTTGGGGACAGGGGGCGGTCACGACGAGCAGTACTTC.

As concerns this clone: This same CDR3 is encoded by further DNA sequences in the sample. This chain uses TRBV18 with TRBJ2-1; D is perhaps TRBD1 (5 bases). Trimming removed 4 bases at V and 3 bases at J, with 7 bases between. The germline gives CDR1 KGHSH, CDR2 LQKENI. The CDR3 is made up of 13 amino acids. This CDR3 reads CASSRQGYNEQFF. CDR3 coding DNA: TGTGCCAGCTCACGTCAGGGCTACAATGAGCAGTTCTTC.

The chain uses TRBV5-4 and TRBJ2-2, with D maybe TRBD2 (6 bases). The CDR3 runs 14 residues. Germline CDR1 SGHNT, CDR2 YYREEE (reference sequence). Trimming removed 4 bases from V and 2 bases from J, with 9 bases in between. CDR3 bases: TGTGCCAGCAGCCGCGGGATCAACACCGGGGAGCTGTTTTTT. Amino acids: CASSRGINTGELFF.